The 16 T cell receptor beta chains given below trace back to one sample, sequenced in a study of CD8+CD57+ T cells in acquired aplastic anemia. Genomic DNA constituted the template upon which TCR beta VDJ and CDR3 profiling was performed. In TCRdb, the reads were re-called with MiXCR into one record per CDR3 protein. The profile covers under 250,000 distinct CDR3 sequences, with 34% appearing a single time and 1% to 1.3% taken by the ten largest. Sequencing was performed on sorted CD4+, CD8+, or CD8+CD57+ T cells (not recorded which) from PBMCs. These receptors were collected from a human donor in good health, serving as a control.

In the case of this clonotype: This may come from a read error, since a much larger clone is one base off. The chain carries TRBV9 and TRBJ2-7; weak D call: TRBD2 (5 bases). Trimming removed 3 bases from V and 7 bases from J, with 17 bases in between. This CDR3 comprises 14 residues. Germline loops: CDR1 SGDLS, CDR2 YYNGEE. The CDR3 sequence is CASSAAASYNEQYF. The CDR3 DNA follows: TGTGCCAGCAGCGCAGCGGCGAGCTACAATGAGCAGTACTTC. The full variable domain, rest sourced from reference TRBV9 and TRBJ2-7, is DSGVTQTPKHLITATGQRVTLRCSPRSGDLSVYWYQQSLDQGLQFLIQYYNGEERAKGNILERFSAQQFPDLHSELNLSSLELGDSALYFCASSAAASYNEQYFGPGTRLTVT.

This clonotype has a count of ten or more. The V gene is TRBV6-6, the J gene TRBJ2-7; 7 nucleotides match TRBD2. In germline, CDR1 is MNHNY, CDR2 SVGAGI (reference sequence). The CDR3 is 13 residues long. V was clipped by 5 bases and J by 6 bases; unmatched bases: 7. The CDR3 DNA sequence: TGTGCCAGCAGTAACCTAAGGGAGGGCGAGCAGTACTTC. Translated: CASSNLREGEQYF.

Ten or more counts support this clonotype. The V gene is TRBV6-5, the J gene TRBJ2-3, with 8 bases aligning to TRBD1. CDR1 is MNHEY and CDR2 is SVGAGI in the germline V gene. Germline trimming cut 2 bases from V and 5 bases from J; bases unmatched to any gene: 6. The CDR3 extends over 15 amino acids. CDR3: CASSYGQGAEDTQYF. In DNA form, the CDR3 reads TGTGCCAGCAGTTACGGTCAGGGGGCAGAAGATACGCAGTATTTT.

This clonotype has a handful of counts. The J gene is TRBJ1-3, the V gene TRBV27; maybe TRBD1 (6 bases). This CDR3 comprises 16 residues. V lost 6 bases, J lost 4 bases, and 19 bases lay in between. Germline V gives CDR1 MNHEY, CDR2 SMNVEV (reference sequence). CDR3 in DNA: TGTGCCAGCAGGCTGACAGGTCGGGGATACGGAAACACCATATATTTT. Translated: CASRLTGRGYGNTIYF.

This clonotype was detected ten times or more. This chain joins TRBV20-1 and TRBJ2-7, with 9 bases matching TRBD2. With V trimmed by 4 bases and J by 3 bases, 4 bases remained unmatched. Germline V CDR1 and CDR2: DFQATT, SNEGSKA (reference sequence). This CDR3 contains 13 residues. CDR3 DNA sequence: TGCAGTGCTATAGCGGGAGTTAACTACGAGCAGTACTTC. Protein sequence: CSAIAGVNYEQYF.

The chain couples TRBV20-1 to TRBJ2-7; D uncertain. CDR1 DFQATT and CDR2 SNEGSKA come from the germline V gene (reference sequence). Trimming pared 0 bases from V and 9 bases from J, leaving 18 bases between. The CDR3 extends over 14 amino acids. CDR3 residues: CSARDLRVGHGQYF. The CDR3 DNA reads as TGCAGTGCTAGAGATCTCCGGGTCGGCCACGGGCAGTACTTC.

The sample holds a few counts of this clonotype. The chain recombines TRBV7-2 with TRBJ2-7; 7 bases are shared with TRBD1. Trimming removed 0 bases from V and 10 bases from J; junction bases left unmatched: 3. Germline V gives CDR1 SGHTA, CDR2 FQGNSA. The CDR3 is 12 amino acids. The CDR3 region is CASSLAHRGQYF. The DNA for the CDR3 is TGTGCCAGCAGCTTAGCACACAGGGGACAGTACTTC.

This clonotype appeared many times. The rearrangement uses TRBV20-1 and TRBJ1-6; D is uncertain. The CDR3 extends over 13 amino acids. Germline-derived CDR1 and CDR2 are DFQATT and SNEGSKA (reference sequence). Deletions cut 4 bases from V and 3 bases from J, with 7 bases between. The CDR3 DNA reads TGCAGTGCTATCCGGGACTATAATTCACCCCTCCACTTT. It specifies CSAIRDYNSPLHF.

This clonotype was counted ten times or more. The chain uses TRBV12-3 or TRBV12-4 and TRBJ1-1; perhaps TRBD1 as D (5 bases). V was pared by 4 bases and J by 3 bases, with 12 bases between. There are 14 residues in the CDR3. The CDR3, as DNA: TGTGCCAGCAGTTCGCTGGGGGACGACACTGAAGCTTTCTTT. As protein: CASSSLGDDTEAFF.

As regards this clonotype: A much larger clone lies one base from this, so it may be a read error. The rearrangement links TRBV30 to TRBJ1-6, with TRBD1 as a possible D gene (5 bases). The CDR3 runs to 13 residues. Germline V CDR1 and CDR2: GTSNPN, SVGIG (reference sequence). CDR3 coding DNA: TGTGCCTGGAGTGTACAGGAGACTTCACCCCCCCACTTT. It specifies CAWSVQETSPPHF.

This chain links TRBV19 with TRBJ1-4, with D perhaps TRBD1 (6 bases). This CDR3 is 13 amino acids long. The germline V and J ends were trimmed by 7 bases and 8 bases, with 14 bases remaining between them. Germline-derived CDR1 and CDR2 are LNHDA and SQIVND (reference sequence). CDR3 in amino acids: CASKMGAQEKLFF. In DNA, the CDR3 is TGTGCCAGTAAGATGGGGGCCCAGGAAAAACTGTTTTTT.

V usage is TRBV20-1 and J usage is TRBJ2-1, with TRBD2 matching 9 bases. CDR3 length equals 15 residues. V shed 6 bases and J 9 bases; nucleotides not matched to a gene: 15. The germline V gene has CDR1 DFQATT and CDR2 SNEGSKA (reference sequence). The CDR3: CSAAPTSGLGGEQFF. CDR3 nucleotides: TGCAGTGCCGCACCGACTAGCGGTCTAGGAGGTGAGCAGTTCTTC.

The V call is TRBV11-2, the J call TRBJ2-7, with TRBD1 matching 8 bases. Per the germline V gene, CDR1 is SGHAT and CDR2 is FQNNGV. The CDR3 is made up of 15 amino acids. The V segment lost 5 bases and the J segment 3 bases; nucleotides outside the gene matches: 9. The CDR3 DNA reads TGTGCCAGCAGCGAACCGGGACAGGCTTACTACGAGCAGTACTTC. The encoded protein is CASSEPGQAYYEQYF.

This clonotype was counted between two and nine times. This sequence joins TRBV10-3 and TRBJ2-6; D is unclear. Trimming stripped 3 bases from V and 2 bases from J, with 8 bases between. Germline V gene sequence: CDR1 ENHRY, CDR2 SYGVKD. The length of the CDR3 is 15 residues. CDR3 nucleotides: TGTGCCATCAGTGACTGGTCAGCTGGGGCCAACGTCCTGACTTTC. Its protein product is CAISDWSAGANVLTF.

This clonotype has at least ten counts. The chain couples TRBV7-7 to TRBJ2-5, with D possibly matching TRBD2 (5 bases). V dropped 5 bases and J dropped 5 bases, with 12 bases sitting between them. This CDR3 has 13 amino acids. From germline, CDR1 is SSHAT and CDR2 FNYEAQ (reference sequence). The CDR3 region is CASSQDGGETQYF. CDR3 sequence (DNA): TGTGCCAGCAGCCAAGACGGCGGGGAGACCCAGTACTTC.

This clonotype was detected ten times or more. The rearrangement joins TRBV2 to TRBJ2-3; perhaps TRBD1 as D (6 bases). Germline CDR1 SNHLY, CDR2 FYNNEI. The V end lost 6 bases, the J end lost 2 bases, and 21 bases lay between the germline ends. This CDR3 has 17 residues. The CDR3 here is CASSVPSTGQLTDTQYF. Here the CDR3 DNA reads TGTGCCAGCAGCGTACCCTCCACAGGACAGCTCACAGATACGCAGTATTTT.